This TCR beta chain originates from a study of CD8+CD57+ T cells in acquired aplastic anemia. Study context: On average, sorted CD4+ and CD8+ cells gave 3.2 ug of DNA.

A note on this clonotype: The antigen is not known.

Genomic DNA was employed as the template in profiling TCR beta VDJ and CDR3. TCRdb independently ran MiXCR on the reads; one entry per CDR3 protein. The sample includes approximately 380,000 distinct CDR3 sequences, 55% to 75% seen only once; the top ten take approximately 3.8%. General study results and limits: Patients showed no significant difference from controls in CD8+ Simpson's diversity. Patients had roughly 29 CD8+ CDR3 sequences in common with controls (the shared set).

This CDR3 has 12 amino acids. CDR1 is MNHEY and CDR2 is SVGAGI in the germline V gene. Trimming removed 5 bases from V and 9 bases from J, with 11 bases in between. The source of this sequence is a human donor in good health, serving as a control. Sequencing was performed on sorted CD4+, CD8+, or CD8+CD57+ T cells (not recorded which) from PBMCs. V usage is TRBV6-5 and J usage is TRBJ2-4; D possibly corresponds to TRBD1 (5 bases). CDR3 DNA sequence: TGTGCCAGCAGTCAGACAGAAGGCATTCAGTACTTC. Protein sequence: CASSQTEGIQYF.